This T cell receptor (beta chain) stems from a study of technical replicates of blood from a few donors. Clones were read by immunoSEQ multiplex PCR, and TCRdb kept only the in-frame ones, dropping some. The sample includes fewer than 10,000 clones, roughly 91% of them seen just once. Per the germline V gene, CDR1 is SQVTM and CDR2 is ANQGSEA. The CDR3 contains 12 residues. Trimming took 2 bases from V and 0 from J, leaving 4 bases between them. The chain has TRBV29-1 and TRBJ1-1; D gene uncertain. The sample taken for sequencing was PBMCs. The receptor comes from a human donor in good health. CDR3 in amino acids: CSVEWLNTEAFF. CDR3 in DNA: TGCAGCGTTGAATGGCTGAACACTGAAGCTTTCTTT.